The 24 T cell receptor beta chains in this list originate from one sample, sequenced in a study of molecular identifiers for immune sequencing clone quantification. TCRdb re-called the PCR reads through MiXCR, storing one row per CDR3 protein. The data contain 100,000 or so distinct CDR3 sequences, 21% of them seen just once; the ten biggest clones take up roughly 1%. Sequenced input: naive CD8+ T cells from blood, with Jurkat cell RNA spiked in. Subset in this sample: FACS-sorted CD8+CD4-CCR7+CD45RA+ naive T cells. The receptors derive from a human donor in good health. Some libraries in this study had Jurkat cell RNA spiked in.

Details on this clonotype: This sequence may be a read error, since a much larger clone differs from it by one base. The chain has TRBV28 and TRBJ2-2, with TRBD2 identical over 9 bases. The CDR3 runs to 17 residues. The V gene's germline CDR1 is MDHEN and CDR2 SYDVKM. Trimming cost V 7 bases and J 5 bases; bases outside gene matches: 14. CDR3 sequence reads: CASTPVGGGGLTGELFF. In DNA, the CDR3 is TGTGCCAGCACCCCAGTCGGCGGGGGGGGCTTGACCGGGGAGCTGTTTTTT.

This clonotype has at least ten counts. This chain joins TRBV6-1 and TRBJ1-1; D ambiguous. This CDR3 is built from 14 residues. The germline gives CDR1 MNHNS, CDR2 SASEGT. V was trimmed by 2 bases and J by 2 bases, leaving 9 bases between them. The CDR3: CASSENSLNTEAFF. The CDR3 DNA reads as TGTGCCAGCAGTGAAAACAGCCTTAACACTGAAGCTTTCTTT.

This clonotype was observed many times. V and J are TRBV4-1 and TRBJ2-7; D unclear. V gave up 0 bases and J gave up 1 base, with 10 bases separating them. The CDR3 has 15 residues. CDR1 and CDR2 from the germline V gene are MGHRA and YSYEKL. Here the CDR3 DNA reads TGCGCCAGCAGCCAAGATCCCGGCTCTTCCTACGAGCAGTACTTC. It encodes CASSQDPGSSYEQYF.

In its sample, this clonotype was seen many times. The chain combines TRBV28 with TRBJ2-5, with 12 bases aligning to TRBD1. Germline CDR1 MDHEN, CDR2 SYDVKM. With 6 bases clipped from V and 4 bases from J, the junction kept 6 bases outside the gene matches. The CDR3 has 15 amino acids. The chain's CDR3 is CASRAGTGGVETQYF. The DNA of the CDR3 is TGTGCCAGCAGAGCCGGGACAGGGGGCGTAGAGACCCAGTACTTC.

This clonotype was found many times. This rearrangement joins TRBV6-6 to TRBJ2-7, with 10 bases lining up with TRBD2. The CDR3 extends over 14 amino acids. Germline CDR1 and CDR2: MNHNY and SVGAGI (reference sequence). Unmatched junction bases numbered 2, after V lost 6 bases and J lost 0 bases. The DNA for the CDR3 is TGTGCCAGCAGAGGGACTAGCGCCTCCTACGAGCAGTACTTC. It is translated as CASRGTSASYEQYF.

This clonotype was observed many times. The V gene is TRBV4-1, the J gene TRBJ2-7; 10 bases map to TRBD2. The CDR3 length is 15 residues. Germline assignment: CDR1 MGHRA and CDR2 YSYEKL. V shed 2 bases, J shed 2 bases, and the junction held 3 bases outside the gene matches. CDR3 in amino acids: CASSQLAGAPYEQYF. In DNA form, the CDR3 reads TGCGCCAGCAGCCAACTAGCGGGGGCCCCCTACGAGCAGTACTTC.

This clonotype has only one observation. This sequence joins TRBV12-3 or TRBV12-4 and TRBJ1-1; TRBD1 agrees at 9 bases. Trimming took 5 bases from V and 1 from J; bases not matched to a gene: 14. The CDR3 is made up of 18 amino acids. Here the CDR3 DNA reads TGTGCCAGCAGTCCGGGGGGACAGGGTCTATACACGAACACTGAAGCTTTCTTT. This encodes CASSPGGQGLYTNTEAFF.

This clonotype was counted between two and nine times. The J gene is TRBJ2-1, the V gene TRBV19; 8 bases are shared with TRBD1. The CDR3 sequence is 18 residues long. Trimming at V came to 5 bases and at J to 9 bases, leaving 21 bases not matched to a gene. Germline V CDR1 and CDR2: LNHDA, SQIVND (reference sequence). CDR3 loop: CASSPLPQGGLGYAEQFF. The CDR3 DNA reads as TGTGCCAGTAGTCCGCTACCACAGGGGGGTCTTGGATATGCTGAGCAGTTCTTC. The entire variable domain, with the rest obtained from reference TRBV19 and TRBJ2-1, is as follows: DGGITQSPKYLFRKEGQNVTLSCEQNLNHDAMYWYRQDPGQGLRLIYYSQIVNDFQKGDIAEGYSVSREKKESFPLTVTSAQKNPTAFYLCASSPLPQGGLGYAEQFFGPGTRLTVL.

This clonotype was seen at least ten times. The CDR3 region has the DNA TGTGCCAGCAGCTTAAAACAGGAGAACACTGAAGCTTTCTTT. Amino acid sequence: CASSLKQENTEAFF. The chain joins TRBV7-9 to TRBJ1-1; D possibly corresponds to TRBD1 (5 bases). This CDR3 is built from 14 residues. The germline V gene encodes CDR1 SEHNR and CDR2 FQNEAQ (reference sequence). The V end lost 2 bases, the J end lost 1 base, and 8 bases lay between the germline ends. Full variable domain (remainder filled in from reference TRBV7-9 and TRBJ1-1): DTGVSQNPRHKITKRGQNVTFRCDPISEHNRLYWYRQTLGQGPEFLTYFQNEAQLEKSRLLSDRFSAERPKGSFSTLEIQRTEQGDSAMYLCASSLKQENTEAFFGQGTRLTVV.

This clonotype showed up many times. The rearrangement links TRBV7-9 to TRBJ2-3; D possibly corresponds to TRBD2 (5 bases). The V end lost 5 bases, the J end lost 5 bases, and 8 bases lay between the germline ends. The CDR3 runs 12 residues. The germline CDR1 and CDR2 sequences are SEHNR and FQNEAQ (reference sequence). CDR3 in amino acids: CASSPEGDTQYF. For the CDR3, the DNA is TGTGCCAGCAGCCCAGAGGGAGATACGCAGTATTTT.

There are many counts of this clonotype. The gene calls are TRBV6-5 and TRBJ2-4; perhaps TRBD1 as D (6 bases). The CDR3 length is 14 residues. Germline CDR1 and CDR2: MNHEY and SVGAGI. Deletions cut 6 bases from V and 0 bases from J, with 9 bases between. CDR3: CASSGQLAKNIQYF. The CDR3 DNA reads as TGTGCCAGCAGCGGACAGCTAGCCAAAAACATTCAGTACTTC.

With respect to this clonotype: One base away lies a much larger clone, so this may be a sequencing read error. The gene calls are TRBV12-3 or TRBV12-4 and TRBJ2-7; 9 bases agree with TRBD1. This CDR3 contains 12 residues. This CDR3 reads CASSGTGRERYF. The CDR3 region has the DNA TGTGCCAGCAGTGGGACAGGGCGGGAGCGGTACTTC.

V usage is TRBV27 and J usage is TRBJ2-7; possibly TRBD1 or TRBD2 for D (6 bases each). V was pared by 2 bases and J by 5 bases, with 10 bases between. The CDR3 consists of 13 residues. Germline V gives CDR1 MNHEY, CDR2 SMNVEV (reference sequence). This CDR3 reads CASSLGGGNEQYF. In DNA, the CDR3 is TGTGCCAGCAGTTTAGGAGGGGGAAACGAGCAGTACTTC.

This clonotype was recorded once. The chain uses TRBV20-1 and TRBJ2-4, with TRBD1 identical over 8 bases. The CDR3 extends over 15 amino acids. Germline V gene data show CDR1 as DFQATT and CDR2 as SNEGSKA (reference sequence). V lost 2 bases to trimming and J lost 5 bases; unmatched junction nucleotides: 8. The CDR3 bases are TGCAGTGCTAGACTATTTGACAGGGGTGAAAACATTCAGTACTTC. This gives the protein CSARLFDRGENIQYF.

Worth noting for this clonotype: A much more abundant neighbour one base away suggests this may be a read error. This sequence joins TRBV16 and TRBJ1-5, with no clear D. This CDR3 spans 15 amino acids. With 3 bases removed from V and 6 bases from J, the gap between germline ends came to 15 bases. Germline-derived CDR1 and CDR2 are KGHSY and FQNENV. The chain's CDR3 is CASSHHQEAFQPQHF. CDR3 nucleotide sequence: TGTGCCAGCAGCCATCATCAGGAGGCGTTTCAGCCCCAGCATTTT.

Points on this clonotype: A single base separates this from a much larger clone, so it may be a read error. This rearrangement joins TRBV10-2 to TRBJ2-5; perhaps TRBD2 as D (6 bases). V was cut by 6 bases and J by 2 bases, with 10 bases left in between. The CDR3 extends over 13 amino acids. Looked up from germline, CDR1 is WSHSY and CDR2 is SAAADI. As DNA, the CDR3 is TGCGCCAGCAGGGTCGCGGGGCAAGAGACCCAGTACTTC. It encodes CASRVAGQETQYF.

As for this clonotype: With a much larger clone just one base away, this may be a read error. This chain uses TRBV15 with TRBJ1-6; D remains ambiguous. The CDR3 runs to 17 residues. Germline CDR1 and CDR2: LNHNV and YYDKDF (reference sequence). CDR3 region: CATSREGPAAYNSPLRF. The CDR3 coding sequence is TGTGCCACCAGCAGAGAAGGCCCGGCGGCCTATAATTCACCCCTCCGCTTT.

About this clonotype itself: This may be a read error: a much more frequent sequence differs by one nucleotide. The rearrangement uses TRBV19 and TRBJ2-5; TRBD1 is a possible D gene (6 bases). The germline gives CDR1 LNHDA, CDR2 SQIVND (reference sequence). The CDR3 has 15 residues. This chain's CDR3 is CASSIIQGRQETRYF. The DNA for the CDR3 is TGTGCCAGTAGTATCATCCAGGGGAGACAAGAGACCCGGTACTTC.

Details on this clonotype: This may be a read error: a much more frequent sequence differs by one nucleotide. The conserved phenylalanine or tryptophan is not found at the CDR3 terminus, so this likely reflects a read error. J is TRBJ1-1 and V is TRBV7-9; no clear D. Trimming removed 1 base at V and 4 bases at J, with 7 bases between. The length of the CDR3 is 13 residues. Germline CDR1 is SEHNR and CDR2 is FQNEAQ (reference sequence). The CDR3 bases are TGTGCCAGCAGCTTAGGGATTGGCACTGAAGCTTTCCTT. It yields the protein CASSLGIGTEAFL.

This clonotype was recorded many times. The gene calls are TRBV5-6 and TRBJ2-5, with D perhaps TRBD2 (5 bases). The CDR3 extends over 13 amino acids. Germline CDR1 is SGHDT and CDR2 is YYEEEE. Trimming removed 0 bases from V and 4 bases from J, with 7 bases in between. The CDR3 reads CASSLEGAETQYF. Written as DNA, the CDR3 is TGTGCCAGCAGCTTGGAGGGAGCAGAGACCCAGTACTTC.

This clonotype was recorded at least ten times. V and J are TRBV25-1 and TRBJ2-1, with D unclear. The CDR3 loop spans 15 amino acids. Deletions cut 2 bases from V and 4 bases from J, with 12 bases between. Germline V gene sequence: CDR1 MGHDK, CDR2 SYGVNS. For the CDR3, the DNA is TGTGCCAGCAGTGAAGAGAGTCTACATTACAATGAGCAGTTCTTC. Encoded protein: CASSEESLHYNEQFF.

This clonotype was observed a handful of times. A much larger clone is a single base away; this may be a read error. Because the CDR3 is missing its conserved closing phenylalanine or tryptophan, this is likely a read error. The chain recombines TRBV9 with TRBJ2-3; D is ambiguous. Looked up from germline, CDR1 is SGDLS and CDR2 is YYNGEE. The CDR3 has 14 residues. The V end lost 2 bases, the J end lost 4 bases, and 11 bases lay between the germline ends. In DNA, the CDR3 is TGTGCCAGCAGCGTGGACGGAGCATCAGATACGCAGTATTCT. Protein sequence: CASSVDGASDTQYS.

This clonotype occurred a few times. This chain joins TRBV7-9 and TRBJ2-7; 7 bases are shared with TRBD2. In germline, CDR1 is SEHNR, CDR2 FQNEAQ (reference sequence). V lost 4 bases, J lost 0 bases, and 12 bases stayed unmatched. The CDR3 is made up of 17 amino acids. In DNA form, the CDR3 reads TGTGCCAGCAGCTCTACTAGCGCGGGTATCAGCTCCTACGAGCAGTACTTC. Its protein is CASSSTSAGISSYEQYF.

This clonotype was picked up many times. This rearrangement joins TRBV19 to TRBJ2-3; 11 nucleotides align to TRBD2. Germline V lookup: CDR1 LNHDA, CDR2 SQIVND (reference sequence). The CDR3 runs to 16 residues. Losses at the gene ends were 5 bases for V and 4 bases for J; bases not matched to a gene: 8. The CDR3 sequence is CASSHLGGLAADTQYF. CDR3 DNA sequence: TGTGCCAGTAGTCACCTTGGGGGACTAGCGGCAGATACGCAGTATTTT.